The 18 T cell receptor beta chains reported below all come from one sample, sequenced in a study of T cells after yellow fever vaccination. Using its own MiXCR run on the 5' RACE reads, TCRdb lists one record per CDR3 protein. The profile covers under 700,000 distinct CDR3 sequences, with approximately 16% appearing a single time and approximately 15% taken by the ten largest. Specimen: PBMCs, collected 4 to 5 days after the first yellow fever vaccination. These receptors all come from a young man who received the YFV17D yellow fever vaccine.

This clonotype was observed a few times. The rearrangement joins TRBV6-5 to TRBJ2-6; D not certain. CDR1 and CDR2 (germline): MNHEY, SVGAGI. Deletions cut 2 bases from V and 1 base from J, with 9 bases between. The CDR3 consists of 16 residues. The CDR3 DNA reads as TGTGCCAGCAGTTACACCACAGTATCTGGGGCCAACGTCCTGACTTTC. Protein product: CASSYTTVSGANVLTF.

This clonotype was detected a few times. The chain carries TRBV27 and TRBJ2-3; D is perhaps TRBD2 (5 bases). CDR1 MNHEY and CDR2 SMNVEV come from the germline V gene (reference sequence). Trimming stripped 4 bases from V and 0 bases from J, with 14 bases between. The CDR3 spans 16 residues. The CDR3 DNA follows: TGTGCCAGCAGTTGGACTTCTAGCACGAGCACAGATACGCAGTATTTT. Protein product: CASSWTSSTSTDTQYF.

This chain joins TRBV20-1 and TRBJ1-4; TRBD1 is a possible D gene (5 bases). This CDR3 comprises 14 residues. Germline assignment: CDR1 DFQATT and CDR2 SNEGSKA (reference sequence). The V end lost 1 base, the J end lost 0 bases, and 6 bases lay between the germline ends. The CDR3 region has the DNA TGCAGTGCTAGAGTGGGGGCAACTAATGAAAAACTGTTTTTT. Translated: CSARVGATNEKLFF.

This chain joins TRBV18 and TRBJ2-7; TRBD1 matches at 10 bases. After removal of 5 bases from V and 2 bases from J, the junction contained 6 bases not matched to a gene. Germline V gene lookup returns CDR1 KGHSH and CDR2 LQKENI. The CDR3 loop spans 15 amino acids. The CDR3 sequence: CASSGTGTGAYEQYF. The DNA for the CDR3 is TGTGCCAGCTCAGGGACCGGGACAGGGGCCTACGAGCAGTACTTC.

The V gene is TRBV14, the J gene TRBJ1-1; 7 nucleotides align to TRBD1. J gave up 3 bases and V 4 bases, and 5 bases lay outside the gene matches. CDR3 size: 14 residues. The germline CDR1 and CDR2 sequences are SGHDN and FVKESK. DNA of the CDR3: TGTGCCAGCAGCCGAATCGACAGGGACACTGAAGCTTTCTTT. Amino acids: CASSRIDRDTEAFF. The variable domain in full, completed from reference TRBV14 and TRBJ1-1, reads EAGVTQFPSHSVIEKGQTVTLRCDPISGHDNLYWYRRVMGKEIKFLLHFVKESKQDESGMPNNRFLAERTGGTYSTLKVQPAELEDSGVYFCASSRIDRDTEAFFGQGTRLTVV.

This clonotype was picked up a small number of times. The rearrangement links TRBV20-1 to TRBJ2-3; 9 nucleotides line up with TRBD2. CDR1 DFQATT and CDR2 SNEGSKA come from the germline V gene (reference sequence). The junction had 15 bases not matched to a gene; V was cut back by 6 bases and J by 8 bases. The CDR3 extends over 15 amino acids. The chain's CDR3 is CSALPSGAAVGTQYF. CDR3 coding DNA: TGCAGTGCGCTACCTAGCGGGGCGGCAGTAGGTACGCAGTATTTT.

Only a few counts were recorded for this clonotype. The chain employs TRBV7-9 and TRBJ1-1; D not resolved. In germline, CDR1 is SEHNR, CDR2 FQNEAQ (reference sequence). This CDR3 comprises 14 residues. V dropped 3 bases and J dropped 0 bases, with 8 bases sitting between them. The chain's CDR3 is CASSFAQLNTEAFF. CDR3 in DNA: TGTGCCAGCAGCTTCGCCCAGCTGAACACTGAAGCTTTCTTT.

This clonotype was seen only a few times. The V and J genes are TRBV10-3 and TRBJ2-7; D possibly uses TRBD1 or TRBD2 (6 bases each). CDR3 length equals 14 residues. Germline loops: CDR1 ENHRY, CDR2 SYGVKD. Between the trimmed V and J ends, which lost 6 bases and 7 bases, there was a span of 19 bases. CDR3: CAIRLYRDSGEQYF. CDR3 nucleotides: TGTGCCATCAGACTTTACAGGGACTCCGGGGAGCAGTACTTC.

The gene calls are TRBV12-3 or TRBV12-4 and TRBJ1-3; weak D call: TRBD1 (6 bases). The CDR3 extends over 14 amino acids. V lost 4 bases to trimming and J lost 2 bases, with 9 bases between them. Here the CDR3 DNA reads TGTGCCAGCAGTTCGACAGGACCTGGAAACACCATATATTTT. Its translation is CASSSTGPGNTIYF.

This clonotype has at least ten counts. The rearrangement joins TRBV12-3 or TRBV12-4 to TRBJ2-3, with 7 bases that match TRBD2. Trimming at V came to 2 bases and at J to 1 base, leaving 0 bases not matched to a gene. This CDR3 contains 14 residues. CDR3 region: CASSLLAGTDTQYF. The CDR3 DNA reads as TGTGCCAGCAGTTTACTAGCGGGCACAGATACGCAGTATTTT.

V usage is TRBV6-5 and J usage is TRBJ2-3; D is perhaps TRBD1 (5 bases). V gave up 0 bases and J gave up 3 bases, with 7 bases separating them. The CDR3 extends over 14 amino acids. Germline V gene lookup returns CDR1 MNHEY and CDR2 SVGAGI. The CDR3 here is CASSYSRQTDTQYF. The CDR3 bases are TGTGCCAGCAGTTACTCACGACAGACAGATACGCAGTATTTT.

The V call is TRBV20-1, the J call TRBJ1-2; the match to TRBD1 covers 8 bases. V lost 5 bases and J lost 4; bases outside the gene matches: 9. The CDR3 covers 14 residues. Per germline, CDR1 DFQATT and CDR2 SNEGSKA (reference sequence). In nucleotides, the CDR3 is TGCAGTGCTTCGGGACAGGCAAACTTCTATGGCTACACCTTC. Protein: CSASGQANFYGYTF.

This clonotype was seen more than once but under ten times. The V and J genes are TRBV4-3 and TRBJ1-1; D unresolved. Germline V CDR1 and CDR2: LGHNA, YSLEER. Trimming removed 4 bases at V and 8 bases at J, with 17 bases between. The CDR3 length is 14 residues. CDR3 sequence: CASSPLSLDQEAFF. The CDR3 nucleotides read TGCGCCAGCAGCCCCCTCTCCCTAGACCAGGAAGCTTTCTTT.

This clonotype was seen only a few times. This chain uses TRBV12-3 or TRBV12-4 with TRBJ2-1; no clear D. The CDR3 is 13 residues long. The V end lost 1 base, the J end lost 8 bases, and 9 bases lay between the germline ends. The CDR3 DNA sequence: TGTGCCAGCAGTTTAGGCGCTATTTATGAGCAGTTCTTC. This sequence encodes CASSLGAIYEQFF.

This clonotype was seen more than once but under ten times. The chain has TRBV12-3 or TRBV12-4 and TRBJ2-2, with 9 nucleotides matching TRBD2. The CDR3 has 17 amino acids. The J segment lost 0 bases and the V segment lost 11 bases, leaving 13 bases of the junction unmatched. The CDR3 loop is CAFSFSSGVPNTGELFF. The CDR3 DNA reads TGTGCCTTCAGTTTCTCTAGCGGGGTACCGAACACCGGGGAGCTGTTTTTT.

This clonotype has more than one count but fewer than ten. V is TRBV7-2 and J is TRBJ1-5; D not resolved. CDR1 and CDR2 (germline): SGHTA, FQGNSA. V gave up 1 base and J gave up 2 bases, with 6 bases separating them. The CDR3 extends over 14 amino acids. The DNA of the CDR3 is TGTGCCAGCAGCTTAGATGTCCGCAATCAGCCCCAGCATTTT. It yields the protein CASSLDVRNQPQHF.

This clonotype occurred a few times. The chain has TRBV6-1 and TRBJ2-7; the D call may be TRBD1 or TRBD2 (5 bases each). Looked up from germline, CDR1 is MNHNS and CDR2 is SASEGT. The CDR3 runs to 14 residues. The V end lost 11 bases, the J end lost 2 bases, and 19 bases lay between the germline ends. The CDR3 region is CALDPTGPTYEQYV. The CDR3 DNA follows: TGTGCCCTCGACCCCACGGGACCTACCTACGAGCAGTACGTC.

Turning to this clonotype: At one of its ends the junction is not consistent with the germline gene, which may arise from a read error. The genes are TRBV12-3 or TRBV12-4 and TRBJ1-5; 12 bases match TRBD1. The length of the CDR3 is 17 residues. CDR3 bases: TGTGCCAGCAGAGGGGGACAGGGGGCGCCTCCCAATCACCCCCAGCATTTT. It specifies CASRGGQGAPPNHPQHF.